This TCR beta chain was identified in a study of human T cells and chemical hapten exposure. This CDR3 region has 19 residues. V lost 0 bases, J lost 0 bases, and 7 bases stayed unmatched. The authors' processing: A typical sample had 95,638 TCRs, with 23,224 to 690,600 overall. TCRdb re-called the RACE reads with MiXCR, one entry per CDR3 protein. TCRdb assigned the V and J calls; the authors' analysis was not used. Among 180,000 or so distinct CDR3 sequences listed, under 30% were seen once. This clonotype was observed a handful of times. Its target is unknown. Time point meaning: patch test 3, about 24 weeks after DPC sensitization. The treatment: therapeutic diphenylcyclopropenone sensitization with weekly scalp DPC. Study observations and caveats: TCRs whose frequency exceeded 1 in 1000 remained the same following DPC sensitization. Donors, who had alopecia, may show an immune response that differs from healthy people's.

This sequence was found in a woman between 35 and 50 years old with alopecia areata. Some clones in this sample may be carry-over from other donors' samples. The sequencing used whole blood, collected in connection with sensitization to the hapten diphenylcyclopropenone (DPC). This chain connects TRBV12-3 or TRBV12-4 to TRBJ2-6, with 8 bases matching TRBD1. This CDR3 reads CASSLAVRGHPSGANVLTF. The DNA of the CDR3 is TGTGCCAGCAGTTTAGCGGTCAGGGGGCACCCCTCTGGGGCCAACGTCCTGACTTTC.